Included here is one T cell receptor beta chain sequence, with context. Its antigen remains unidentified. The data originate from a study of T-cell memory formation after mild COVID-19. From 5'RACE with constant-segment primers came TCR alpha and TCR beta cDNA libraries that carried sample barcodes and UMIs. Via MiXCR, TCRdb re-called the 5' RACE reads, giving one row per CDR3 protein. The sample has 580,000 or so distinct CDR3 sequences, around 16% seen once; the top ten hold about 7.4%. Study-wide results and caveats: Some clones that responded were present in memory (sampled pre-infection), which suggests cross-reactive memory joined. CD8+ contracting clones occupied EMRA, while CD4+ ones occupied mainly CM and EM.

Germline V lookup: CDR1 LGHDT, CDR2 YNNKEL (reference sequence). This CDR3 is 18 amino acids long. With 2 bases clipped from V and 7 bases from J, the junction kept 12 bases outside the gene matches. The source of this sequence is an adult woman who had mild COVID-19 (a few samples of this study predate the infection). Cell type and time point are not known. Source material: PBMCs or a T cell subset sorted from them (not recorded which). The V gene is TRBV3-1, the J gene TRBJ2-2; TRBD2 aligns across 11 bases. The CDR3 loop is CASSQLPLTSGRSGELFF. In DNA form, the CDR3 reads TGTGCCAGCAGCCAACTACCTCTCACTAGCGGGAGAAGCGGGGAGCTGTTTTTT.